The 14 T cell receptor beta chains given below trace back to one sample, sequenced in a study of patients and donors after allogeneic stem cell transplantation. A single record per CDR3 protein comes from TCRdb applying MiXCR to the RT-PCR reads. The table has around 150,000 distinct CDR3 sequences, about a third seen once; the top ten hold around half. Sequences were obtained from blood, either unsorted or a sorted T cell fraction (not recorded which). The receptors were gathered from a human donor who was either an allogeneic HSCT recipient or a stem cell or donor lymphocyte infusion donor (not recorded which). It is not recorded whose cells these are; they may come from a transplant donor.

The J gene is TRBJ2-1, the V gene TRBV6-1; TRBD1 matches at 7 bases. Germline CDR1 and CDR2: MNHNS and SASEGT. The J segment lost 8 bases and the V segment lost 6 bases, leaving 10 bases of the junction unmatched. The CDR3 covers 14 residues. Here the CDR3 reads CASRRQGMRDEQFF. The DNA of the CDR3 is TGTGCCAGCAGGAGACAGGGTATGCGCGATGAGCAGTTCTTC.

This clonotype was counted only a few times. The genes are TRBV12-3 or TRBV12-4 and TRBJ2-7, with 7 bases that match TRBD2. This CDR3 has 17 amino acids. The ends lost 6 bases at V and 1 base at J; junction bases unmatched: 15. The CDR3, as DNA: TGTGCCAGCAGCCTGGTAGGGGTGGAGCGGGGATCCTACGAGCAGTACTTC. It codes for CASSLVGVERGSYEQYF.

The J gene is TRBJ2-3, the V gene TRBV10-3, with D perhaps matching TRBD1 (5 bases). CDR1 is ENHRY and CDR2 is SYGVKD in the germline V gene. The CDR3 length is 15 residues. Trimming removed 3 bases from V and 1 base from J, with 11 bases in between. The CDR3, as DNA: TGTGCCATCAGTGATGTTTGGGGCCGCACAGATACGCAGTATTTT. This codes for CAISDVWGRTDTQYF.

The genes are TRBV3-1 and TRBJ1-1, with D perhaps TRBD1 (5 bases). Germline CDR1 LGHDT, CDR2 YNNKEL (reference sequence). The CDR3 runs 14 residues. V was clipped by 1 base and J by 5 bases, with 11 bases between them. The CDR3 coding sequence is TGTGCCAGCAGCCAAGTGGACACGGTAACTGAAGCTTTCTTT. It encodes CASSQVDTVTEAFF.

V and J are TRBV6-5 and TRBJ1-3; D is unclear. V lost 2 bases, J lost 2 bases, and 7 bases lay in between. This CDR3 has 14 residues. Germline loops: CDR1 MNHEY, CDR2 SVGAGI. CDR3 loop: CASSYKGAGNTIYF. CDR3 nucleotide sequence: TGTGCCAGCAGTTACAAGGGAGCTGGAAACACCATATATTTT.

This clonotype was observed a handful of times. This chain joins TRBV5-1 and TRBJ1-6; D gene ambiguous. Germline CDR1 and CDR2: SGHRS and YFSETQ. Trimming left V 4 bases short and J 10 bases short, with 21 bases between. The CDR3 covers 16 residues. The CDR3 DNA follows: TGCGCCAGCAGCCGGAACTTAGGGCAGAGGGCCTCACCCCTCCACTTT. Its translation: CASSRNLGQRASPLHF.

The chain has TRBV20-1 and TRBJ2-2, with 11 bases matching TRBD2. CDR3 length: 16 residues. Germline V lookup: CDR1 DFQATT, CDR2 SNEGSKA (reference sequence). V shed 6 bases, J shed 0 bases, and the junction held 6 bases outside the gene matches. The CDR3 here is CSARLAGGTNTGELFF. In nucleotides, the CDR3 is TGCAGTGCCCGGCTAGCGGGGGGCACGAACACCGGGGAGCTGTTTTTT.

This clonotype occurred a few times. CDR3 amino acids: CSARDPPLGQGGTEAFF. As DNA, the CDR3 is TGCAGTGCTAGAGATCCCCCTCTGGGACAGGGCGGCACTGAAGCTTTCTTT. The V gene is TRBV20-1, the J gene TRBJ1-1; 9 bases match TRBD1. This CDR3 comprises 17 residues. The V segment lost 0 bases and the J segment 4 bases; nucleotides outside the gene matches: 12. The germline V gene encodes CDR1 DFQATT and CDR2 SNEGSKA (reference sequence).

V usage is TRBV5-5 and J usage is TRBJ2-7; 9 bases line up with TRBD1. Germline V gene lookup returns CDR1 SGHKS and CDR2 YYEKEE (reference sequence). This CDR3 contains 13 residues. V was clipped by 4 bases and J by 4 bases; unmatched bases: 3. This CDR3 reads CASSGDREYEQYF. DNA of the CDR3: TGTGCCAGCAGCGGGGACAGGGAGTACGAGCAGTACTTC.

This clonotype was counted at least ten times. The V gene is TRBV5-1, the J gene TRBJ2-3; no clear D gene. Trimming removed 0 bases at V and 6 bases at J, with 14 bases between. The CDR3 has 15 residues. CDR1 SGHRS and CDR2 YFSETQ come from the germline V gene. The CDR3 DNA is TGCGCCAGCAGCTTGGGGCTAGTCCCGCCTGATACGCAGTATTTT. Translation: CASSLGLVPPDTQYF. The variable domain in full, with the rest retrieved from reference TRBV5-1 and TRBJ2-3, is KAGVTQTPRYLIKTRGQQVTLSCSPISGHRSVSWYQQTPGQGLQFLFEYFSETQRNKGNFPGRFSGRQFSNSRSEMNVSTLELGDSALYLCASSLGLVPPDTQYFGPGTRLTVL.

The genes are TRBV24-1 and TRBJ2-5; tentatively, D is TRBD1 or TRBD2 (5 bases each). This CDR3 contains 14 residues. Germline CDR1 is KGHDR and CDR2 is SFDVKD. The V end was cut by 4 bases, the J end by 5 bases, with 13 bases between. CDR3 coding DNA: TGTGCCACCAGTGAGCAGGGCCCGGGGGAGACCCAGTACTTC. Translated: CATSEQGPGETQYF.

V gene TRBV24-1 combines with J gene TRBJ1-2; D might be TRBD1 (5 bases). Trimming took 0 bases from V and 4 from J, leaving 8 bases between them. Per germline, CDR1 KGHDR and CDR2 SFDVKD. The CDR3 spans 14 residues. This CDR3 reads CATSDLWGIYGYTF. The DNA of the CDR3 is TGTGCCACCAGTGATTTGTGGGGGATCTATGGCTACACCTTC.

The CDR3: CASSDGGVTSEAFF. The CDR3 nucleotides read TGTGCCAGCAGCGACGGGGGGGTGACATCTGAAGCTTTCTTT. This chain links TRBV6-6 with TRBJ1-1; maybe TRBD1 (5 bases). CDR3 size: 14 residues. The germline V gene has CDR1 MNHNY and CDR2 SVGAGI (reference sequence). V dropped 6 bases and J dropped 6 bases, with 17 bases sitting between them.

The sample holds many counts of this clonotype. The chain combines TRBV7-2 with TRBJ1-2; a weak D match, TRBD1 (6 bases). V was clipped by 5 bases and J by 8 bases, with 18 bases between them. CDR3 length: 14 amino acids. CDR1 is SGHTA, CDR2 FQGNSA, per germline. CDR3 amino acids: CASSPLGQFLGYTF. CDR3 bases: TGTGCCAGCAGCCCGTTAGGACAGTTTTTAGGCTACACCTTC.